The 3 T cell receptor beta chains below come from one sample, sequenced in a study of blood T cell repertoires in COVID-19. Using immunoSEQ multiplex PCR, the repertoire was profiled, and TCRdb retains in-frame clones only, with some absent. Here the sample spans over 200,000 clones, about 79% being singletons. Input material: peripheral blood. The receptors shown here come from a man aged 35-49 years who had recovered from COVID-19.

The CDR3 region is CASSPGPGTSGGDEQFF. DNA of the CDR3: TGTGCCAGCAGCCCTGGCCCCGGGACTAGCGGGGGTGATGAGCAGTTCTTC. The V call is TRBV7-6, the J call TRBJ2-1, with 14 positions matching TRBD2. The V and J ends lost 5 bases and 8 bases, in that order; junction bases with no gene match: 11. Germline V CDR1 and CDR2: SGHVS, FNYEAQ. CDR3 length: 17 residues.

The chain couples TRBV4-1 to TRBJ2-6; TRBD1 matches at 9 bases. CDR3 length: 19 residues. The trim removed 5 bases at V and 2 bases at J, leaving 13 bases unmatched. The V gene's germline CDR1 is MGHRA and CDR2 YSYEKL. In DNA, the CDR3 is TGCGCCAGCAGCTACCGGGACAGGGCCCCTCATGCTGGGGCCAACGTCCTGACTTTC. It yields the protein CASSYRDRAPHAGANVLTF.

The V call is TRBV30, the J call TRBJ1-2; D might be TRBD1 (5 bases). Trimming left V 5 bases short and J 4 bases short, with 14 bases between. The CDR3 contains 13 residues. CDR1 is GTSNPN and CDR2 is SVGIG in the germline V gene (reference sequence). CDR3: CAWLAGPSYGYTF. CDR3 sequence (DNA): TGTGCCTGGTTAGCAGGGCCCAGCTATGGCTACACCTTC.